Included here is one TCR beta chain sequence, with context. Antigen unknown. Treatment given: around 19 received Ad26.COV2.S at low or high dose, single or two shots; five or six received placebo; per-sample allocation not given. On day 63 after the first injection, vaccine and placebo recipients gave samples. The germline V gene encodes CDR1 MGHRA and CDR2 YSYEKL. Trimming left V 3 bases short and J 1 base short, with 15 bases between. This CDR3 is built from 16 residues. This specimen belongs to a study of Ad26.COV2.S vaccination and SARS-CoV-2 variants. Whole-study context: It was the COV1001 Ad26.COV2.S trial arm that included the donor. The authors gave Ad26.COV2.S intramuscularly, either once or twice 56 days apart.

Data came from immunoSEQ multiplex PCR; TCRdb stores just in-frame clones and leaves some out. The table lists approximately 300,000 clones, approximately 80% of them singletons. Broader study findings: It was found that vaccine and placebo recipients had similar non-spike TCR breadth.

Sequenced here: peripheral blood, sampled in a trial of Ad26.COV2.S vaccine versus placebo. V and J are TRBV4-1 and TRBJ1-1, with D perhaps matching TRBD1 (5 bases). The TCR originated in a person aged 18-60 years who received the Ad26.COV2.S COVID-19 vaccine or a placebo. CDR3 loop: CASSHTGRLSNTEAFF. The CDR3 DNA reads as TGCGCCAGCAGCCATACAGGCCGACTATCGAACACTGAAGCTTTCTTT.